This T cell receptor beta chain was identified during a study of blood T cells in healthy people across ages (dated by TCRdb to the mid-2010s). Background on the whole study: In model experiments, template switching captured roughly one uniquely barcoded TCR beta cDNA molecule for every two T cells. The study measured age-related changes in TCR beta repertoire diversity using deep sequencing normalized with unique cDNA molecular identifiers. The donors were split into four age groups: young (average around 15 years), middle-aged (around 40), aged (around 67) and long-lived (about 82). Donors of different ages were randomly distributed across sequencing lanes to avoid experimental bias. Using the same blood draw, the study looked at two additional independent replicas of 1 million unique cDNA reads for two donors, one aged 18 to 29 and the other aged 80 or older.

The library relied on 5' RACE. Sequenced using an Illumina HiSeq 2500. A second PCR of roughly 7 to 12 cycles was run with a J-beta primer mix and a sample-barcoded 5' primer. A unique molecular identifier was introduced onto each TCR beta cDNA molecule by a template-switch 5' adaptor carrying 12 random nucleotides. Each sample yielded at least 2.5 million CDR3-containing paired-end reads. First-strand cDNA was synthesized from all RNA with the Mint cDNA synthesis kit, primed by a TRBC-specific oligonucleotide. Following uracil-DNA glycosylase treatment, all cDNA underwent a first 18-cycle PCR with the universal primers M1SS and BC2_uni_R. As for the authors' bioinformatics: Each sample was normalized by randomly selecting 1 million high-quality reads, each carrying a distinct molecular identifier. Instead of being binned into consensus sequences, reads with shared molecular identifiers were discarded. MiTCR, set to a Q25 quality threshold and the strictest error-elimination algorithm, was used for CDR3 identification, clonotype clustering and error correction. Lower-bound total TCR beta diversity was estimated with a nonparametric unseen species model using Euler transformation. TCRdb cleaned the public reads at Q25 with fastp, built clones with MiXCR and kept in-frame beta chains. Rows with a matching CDR3 protein are joined into one entry that keeps the most common DNA and genes. The V and J calls here are based on TCRdb, not the publication. The sample table lists about 730,000 distinct CDR3 sequences, approximately 43% of them with a count of one. The ten biggest clones cover less than 25% of the sample.

Notes on this clonotype: Its antigen remains unidentified. Base qualities were left out, and no much larger clone turns up one base away.

Overall study results and their limits: There was a strong correlation between observed TCR beta diversity and the percentage of naive T cells measured by flow cytometry. As age increased, observed TCR beta diversity per million T cells dropped in a roughly linear way, and a significant reduction was already evident by age about 40. Donor CMV infection status was unknown, potentially confounding age-related changes in expanded clonotypes. Conclusive comparison of naive and antigen-experienced compartments was prevented by the profiling of bulk unsorted PBMCs. Compared with the aged group, the long-lived group had more naive CD4+ T cells, fewer expanded clones and increased TCR diversity, a pattern suggesting age selection. Estimates of total diversity based on one million sequenced T cells were regarded as lower bounds and as underestimates.

The donors were roughly 39 Caucasian individuals from Russia, aged 6 to 90 years, who were systemically healthy. Roughly 9.5 milliliters of peripheral blood were drawn from each donor into EDTA-treated Vacutainer tubes. Ficoll-Paque density-gradient centrifugation was used to isolate PBMCs, with at least 6.5 million per sample. Trizol reagent was used to extract total RNA from PBMCs, with at least 6 micrograms per sample. For every donor, an aliquot of PBMCs went through flow cytometry to measure the percentages of naive CD45RAhigh/CD27high T cells. The junction shows trimming of 6 bases on V and 6 bases on J, plus 15 bases between the germline ends. The CDR3 holds 13 amino acids from the cysteine to the phenylalanine. Only the CDR3 DNA is retained, 39 bases long and in frame from the first base.

What was sequenced was blood. This clonotype was obtained from a woman in her fifties or sixties in good health. The V and J genes are TRBV12-3 or TRBV12-4 and TRBJ2-7, with no reliable assignment of the D segment. CDR3 protein: CASSSTGSSEQYF. The DNA reads as follows: TGTGCCAGCAGCTCTACGGGCTCAAGCGAGCAGTACTTC.